This T cell receptor (beta chain) was observed in a study of early T cells in non-severe SARS-CoV-2 infection. Whole-study context: Chains were unpaired, as sequencing was done on bulk RNA from unsorted whole blood. Regarding the study as a whole: VDJdb matching skewed toward anti-spike CD8 responses, missing private and CD4 specificities.

This clonotype was seen more than once but under ten times. Its antigen is not known. V lost 5 bases, J lost 2 bases, and 13 bases lay in between. Germline CDR1 LNHDA, CDR2 SQIVND (reference sequence). The CDR3 runs 15 residues. Unique molecular identifiers were attached to individual cDNA molecules. TCRdb processed the 5' RACE reads anew with MiXCR; each CDR3 protein has one entry. There are some 77,000 distinct CDR3 sequences in the sample; 5% occur only once, and under 7.5% lies in the top ten. V gene TRBV19 combines with J gene TRBJ2-1, with a weak D call TRBD2 (6 bases). The TCR sequence derives from an adult who was a healthcare worker with PCR-confirmed SARS-CoV-2 infection or an uninfected control (not recorded which). The sequencing used whole blood, collected at baseline. CDR3: CASSLLEGAYNEQFF. CDR3 coding DNA: TGTGCCAGTAGTCTGCTGGAGGGCGCCTACAATGAGCAGTTCTTC.